This T cell receptor beta chain was retrieved from a study of neurological immune-mediated disorders. Whole-study results and caveats: The absence of any CDR3 amino acid sequence shared by expanded clones across subjects suggests that repertoires were private in all groups. Patients with HTLV-1-associated myelopathy showed the most TCR clonal expansion. Those with multiple sclerosis showed the least, falling below healthy controls.

V lost 5 bases and J 0 bases, leaving 23 bases between the germline ends. CDR1 and CDR2 (germline): DFQATT, SNEGSKA (reference sequence). This CDR3 is built from 18 residues. The sorted libraries drew on fewer than 1.1 million T cells that were CD4+ or CD8+. This clonotype was observed at least ten times. Its antigen is currently unknown. From 15-18 subjects, each sequencing run yielded over 180 million TCR-beta sequences. Via MiXCR, TCRdb re-called the 5' RACE reads, giving one row per CDR3 protein. The table shows about 21,000 distinct CDR3 sequences, with over 5% occurring only once. The V call is TRBV20-1, the J call TRBJ1-5; D unresolved. Sequenced material: CD8+ T cells from blood. This TCR derives from a man aged 18 to 30 in good health. In nucleotides, the CDR3 is TGCAGTGCTTCGGAGACACTAGAATTTCCGATTAGCAATCAGCCCCAGCATTTT. Its translation: CSASETLEFPISNQPQHF.